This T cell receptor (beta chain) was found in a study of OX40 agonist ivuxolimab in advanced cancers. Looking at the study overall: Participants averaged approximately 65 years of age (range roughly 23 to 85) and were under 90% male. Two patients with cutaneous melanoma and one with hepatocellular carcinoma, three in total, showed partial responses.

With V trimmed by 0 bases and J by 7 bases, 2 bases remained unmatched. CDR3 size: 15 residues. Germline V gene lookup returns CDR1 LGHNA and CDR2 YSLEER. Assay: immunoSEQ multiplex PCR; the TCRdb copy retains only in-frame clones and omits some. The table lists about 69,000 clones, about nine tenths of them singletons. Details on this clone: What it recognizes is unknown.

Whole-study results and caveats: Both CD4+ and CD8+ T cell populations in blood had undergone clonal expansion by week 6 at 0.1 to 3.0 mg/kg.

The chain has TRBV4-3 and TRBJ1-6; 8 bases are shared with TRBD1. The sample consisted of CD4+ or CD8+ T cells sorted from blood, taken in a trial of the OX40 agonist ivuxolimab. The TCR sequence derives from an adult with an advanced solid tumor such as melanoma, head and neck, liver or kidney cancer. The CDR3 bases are TGCGCCAGCAGCCAAGATGGACAGGGAAATTCACCCCTCCACTTT. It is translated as CASSQDGQGNSPLHF.